This TCR beta chain came from a study of blood T cell repertoires in COVID-19 (dated by TCRdb to about 2020). Background on the whole study: Samples covering the acute and convalescent phases of COVID-19 were provided by collaborators in the United States, Italy and Spain. Samples came from the ongoing ImmuneRACE study (first 160 participants) plus 1,254 subjects from 6 global collaborators. The repertoires were released in a freely available public database intended as a resource for research on the immune response to SARS-CoV-2. Sample metadata almost always included a de-identified subject ID, COVID-19 status, age in years and sex. Subjects who had been exposed to COVID-19, were actively infected with it, or had recovered from it provided the deeply sampled blood TCRbeta repertoires that made up the dataset. Where available, HLA class I and class II types were taken from metadata supplied by the sample provider and were not determined by assay-based typing. The material from the prospective study consisted of cDNA or gDNA derived from T cells, B-cell-depleted T cells, or PBMCs.

Worth noting for this clone: No antigen is known for it. No much larger clone is present one base from it, and per-base qualities are unavailable.

Collaborating institutions collected whole blood in K2EDTA tubes following their own protocols. For TCRbeta analysis, collaborators shipped samples in one of three forms: frozen whole blood, isolated PBMCs, or DNA extracted from either of those sample types. TCRbeta CDR3 regions were amplified from genomic DNA using the immunoSEQ Assay, a bias-controlled multiplex PCR. From the authors' description of their analysis: The number of nucleated cells in each sample was estimated by amplification of reference gene primers within the assay. Sequence reads were collapsed and filtered to measure the absolute abundance of every unique TCRbeta CDR3 rearrangement. For each sample, productive Simpson clonality was calculated as the square root of Simpson's diversity index over productive rearrangements. Not all clones reach the TCRdb copy of this immuneACCESS table, which keeps in-frame sequences only. Checked studies attribute under half of the gap to unresolved V genes and leave the rest unexplained. The V and J calls and clone size are taken from that table; D and trimming were inferred from the DNA. The sample profile shows fewer than 350,000 clones; approximately 88% of them were found once. Together, the top ten hold approximately 8.5% of the sample.

General conclusions and limits of the study: The quantity of clinical and demographic metadata differed by source and by participant and was supplied without curation.

The CDR3, cysteine through phenylalanine, is 15 amino acids long. Only the CDR3 DNA is retained, 45 bases long and in frame from the first base. From a lookup of the germline V gene, CDR1 and CDR2 are MNHEY and SVGAGI. V is reduced by 5 bases and J by 5 bases, leaving a spacing of 13 bases between them. The TCR originated in a man aged 18 to 29 with active or convalescent COVID-19. The sample comprised peripheral blood. Here the chain combines TRBV6-5 and TRBJ1-6; TRBD1 is possibly the D segment (5 matching bases). The CDR3 loop reads CASSPTEGDNSPLHF. The nucleotides are TGTGCCAGCAGTCCCACCGAAGGGGATAATTCACCCCTCCACTTT.